This TCR beta chain was recovered during a study of Graves' ophthalmopathy and Graves' hyperthyroidism (dated by TCRdb to the late 2010s). In terms of the full investigation: Peripheral blood was collected at initial diagnosis, before any treatment. In five to seven hyperthyroidism patients, T-cell repertoires of thyroid tissue and blood were compared. In total, around 140 blood samples were TCR-sequenced: approximately 42 ophthalmopathy, under 85 hyperthyroidism and approximately 17 hyperthyroidism-to-ophthalmopathy patients. After sampling, hyperthyroidism patients received methimazole starting at 30 mg daily, and ophthalmopathy patients received high-dose intravenous methylprednisolone. The study used TCR beta repertoire signatures to distinguish Graves' ophthalmopathy from Graves' hyperthyroidism and to predict progression to ophthalmopathy. An independent validation cohort was composed of roughly 18 hyperthyroidism patients and 17 patients who later progressed from hyperthyroidism to ophthalmopathy. To explore V-J signatures that separate ophthalmopathy from hyperthyroidism, a discovery set of 95 to 100 patients was enrolled, consisting of approximately 44 with ophthalmopathy and around 57 with stable hyperthyroidism. The study at large found these results: Most of the expanded thyroid clonotypes with a frequency above 0.001 were also detected in blood, and it was suggested that the thyroid immune response may be reflected by blood repertoires. Ophthalmopathy was separated from stable hyperthyroidism by the 13-signature model with about 88% sensitivity and about 83% specificity in cross-validation and with 80%/75% in the test set. In validation, the model predicted ophthalmopathy progression with 70.59% sensitivity and 72.22% specificity; more than ten predicted patients were CT-confirmed with GO in a median of approximately 6.5 months. Sample size was not predetermined statistically, and investigators were not blinded to group allocation.

A few counts support this clonotype. The antigen it recognizes is unknown. No much larger clone exists at a distance of one base, and base qualities are not known. For repertoire sequencing, the TCR beta CDR3 regions were amplified from RNA transcripts. HTBI primers and the Qiagen OneStep RT-PCR kit were used in a first-round RT-PCR, which was followed by a second-round multiplex PCR, size selection and purification. The libraries underwent paired-end sequencing with 100 bp reads on an Illumina HiSeq2000. In the original analysis: Reads were processed with SOAPnuke, discarding reads with adapters, uncalled bases, mean Phred below 15, or no exact constant-primer or identifier match. COPE v1.2.5 was used to merge high-quality paired reads. Unique nucleotide sequences were defined as clonotypes and aligned to IMGT TRB V, D and J references using MiTCR v1.1. The analysis was limited to V-J combinations with a frequency above 0.0001, which together covered approximately 99% of the repertoires. For each V-J combination, a TCR clonal expansion and chaos score was defined as F50 clonal expansion divided by the chaos observed in the TCRdist matrix. Welch's t-statistics and random forest were used to reduce the features to 10 to 15 V-J combinations, which were then used as input to a naive Bayes classifier. Thyroid-blood repertoire similarity was quantified with the Morisita-Horn index. TCRdb reanalyzed the raw reads on its own, using fastp at Q25 for trimming and MiXCR for clone calling, and kept in-frame beta chains. Each entry merges the rows of one CDR3 protein and shows their most common DNA and genes. TCRdb, rather than the study authors, made the V and J calls. Within this sample are about 240,000 distinct CDR3 sequences, with less than 55% of them counted one time only. Together, the top ten hold about 45% of the sample.

The ophthalmopathy patients had moderately to severely active disease, with a Clinical Activity Score of 3 or higher, a NOSPECS grade of 4 or higher, and a disease duration of less than 3 months. Patients with other autoimmune diseases, uncontrolled infections, pregnancy or lactation were excluded from the study. Diagnosis was based on clinical symptoms, serum thyroxine, TRAb, thyroid ultrasound and orbital computed tomography. Ficoll-Paque density gradient centrifugation was used to isolate PBMCs from 8.5 to 10 ml of fresh peripheral blood. Total RNA was extracted with Trizol reagent and quality-checked on an Agilent 2100 Bioanalyzer. V gives up 6 bases and J gives up 3 bases, and the segment between their germline ends measures 12 bases. The CDR3 holds 13 amino acids from the cysteine to the phenylalanine. Only the CDR3 DNA stays, 39 bases, in frame from base 1. CDR1 ENHRY and CDR2 SYGVKD are derived from the germline V gene.

The receptor comes from an adult man with Graves' ophthalmopathy. Recombination connected TRBV10-3 to TRBJ2-7, with the D assignment possibly TRBD1 or TRBD2, given 6 matching bases for each. Sequencing was performed on peripheral blood. The encoded CDR3 is CAISGGTSYEQYF. The DNA sequence follows: TGTGCCATCAGCGGAGGGACAAGCTACGAGCAGTACTTC.